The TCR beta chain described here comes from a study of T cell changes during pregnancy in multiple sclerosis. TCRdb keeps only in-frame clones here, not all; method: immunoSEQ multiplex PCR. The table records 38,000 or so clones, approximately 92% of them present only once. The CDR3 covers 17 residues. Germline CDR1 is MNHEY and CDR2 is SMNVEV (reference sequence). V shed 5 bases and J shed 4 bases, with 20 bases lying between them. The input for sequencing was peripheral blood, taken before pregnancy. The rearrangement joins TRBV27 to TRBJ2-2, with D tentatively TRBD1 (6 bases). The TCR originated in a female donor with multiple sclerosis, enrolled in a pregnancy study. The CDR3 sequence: CASSPGDRIVITGELFF. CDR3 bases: TGTGCCAGCAGTCCAGGAGACAGGATTGTCATCACCGGGGAGCTGTTTTTT.